This record looks at one TCR beta chain sequence and its context. Its recognized antigen is unknown. One base away there is no much larger clone; base qualities are not given. Inclusive of the bounding cysteine and phenylalanine, the CDR3 is 14 residues long. Kept here is only the CDR3 DNA, which spans 42 bases and is read in frame from base 1. Relative to germline, V is missing 6 bases and J is missing 4 bases, with 8 bases of the junction outside any gene match. The germline V gene supplies CDR1 SGHTA and CDR2 FQGNSA. The library was generated by RT-PCR. TCRdb shows the sequencer as NextSeq 550. TCRdb reprocessing: public reads trimmed at Q25 with fastp, clones called with MiXCR, in-frame beta chains kept. All rows with the same CDR3 protein become a single entry with the most common DNA and genes. Present in this sample are approximately 200,000 distinct CDR3 sequences, 35% to 50% of which were seen just once. 33% of the sample is taken by the ten largest.

This sample stems from a study of patients and donors after allogeneic stem cell transplantation (dated by TCRdb to about 2020). The TCR was taken from a human donor who was either an allogeneic HSCT recipient or a stem cell or donor lymphocyte infusion donor (not recorded which). It is not recorded whose cells these are; they may come from a transplant donor. Recombination joined TRBV7-2 with TRBJ2-5, with 7 bases matching TRBD2. The specimen was blood, either unsorted or a sorted T cell fraction (not recorded which). The sequenced DNA is TGTGCCAGCAGTTTACTAGCGTCATCAGAGACCCAGTACTTC. Its coded protein is CASSLLASSETQYF.